The T cell receptor beta chain under discussion was sequenced for a study of T-cell memory formation after mild COVID-19. V gave up 3 bases and J gave up 7 bases; unmatched junction bases: 4. This CDR3 has 15 amino acids. The germline V gene encodes CDR1 MGHRA and CDR2 YSYEKL. Each CDR3 protein gets one entry after TCRdb re-called the 5' RACE reads with MiXCR. The sample has about 350,000 distinct CDR3 sequences, roughly 13% seen once. The specimen sequenced was PBMCs or a T cell subset sorted from them (not recorded which). V and J are TRBV4-1 and TRBJ1-4; 11 positions match TRBD1. The sequence was collected from a man aged 18 to 30 who had mild COVID-19 (a few samples of this study predate the infection). Cell type and time point are not known. CDR3 DNA: TGCGCCAGCAGCCAGGGGGGACAGGGGGGTGAAAAACTGTTTTTT. Its protein product is CASSQGGQGGEKLFF.